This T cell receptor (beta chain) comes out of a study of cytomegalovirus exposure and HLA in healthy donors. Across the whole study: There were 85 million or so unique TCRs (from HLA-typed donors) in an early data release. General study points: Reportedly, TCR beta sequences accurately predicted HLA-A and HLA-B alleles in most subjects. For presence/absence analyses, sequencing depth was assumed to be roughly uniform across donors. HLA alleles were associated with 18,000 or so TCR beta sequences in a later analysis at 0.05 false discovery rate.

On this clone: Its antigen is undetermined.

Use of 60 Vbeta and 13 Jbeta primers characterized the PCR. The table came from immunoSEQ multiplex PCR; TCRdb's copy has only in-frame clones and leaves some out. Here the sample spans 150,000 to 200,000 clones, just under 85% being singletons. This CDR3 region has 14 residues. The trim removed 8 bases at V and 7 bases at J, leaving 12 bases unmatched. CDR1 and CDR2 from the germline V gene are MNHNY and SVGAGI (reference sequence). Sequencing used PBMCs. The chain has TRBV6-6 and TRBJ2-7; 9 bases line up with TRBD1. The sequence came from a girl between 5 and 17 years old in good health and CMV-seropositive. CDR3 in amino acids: CASGDSGTGREQYF. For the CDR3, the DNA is TGTGCCAGCGGGGATTCCGGGACAGGGAGGGAGCAGTACTTC.